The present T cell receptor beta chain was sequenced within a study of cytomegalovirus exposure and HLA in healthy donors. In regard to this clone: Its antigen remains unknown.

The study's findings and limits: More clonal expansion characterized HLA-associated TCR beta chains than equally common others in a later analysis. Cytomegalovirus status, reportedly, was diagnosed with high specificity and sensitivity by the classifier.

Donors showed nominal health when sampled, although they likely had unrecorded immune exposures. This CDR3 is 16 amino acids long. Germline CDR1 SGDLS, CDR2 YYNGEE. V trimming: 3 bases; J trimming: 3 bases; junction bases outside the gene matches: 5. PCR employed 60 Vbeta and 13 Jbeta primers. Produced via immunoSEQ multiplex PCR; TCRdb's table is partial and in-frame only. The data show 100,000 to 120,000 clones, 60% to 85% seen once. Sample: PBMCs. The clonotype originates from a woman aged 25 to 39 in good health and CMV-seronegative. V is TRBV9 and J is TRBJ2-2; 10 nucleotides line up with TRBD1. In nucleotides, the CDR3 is TGTGCCAGCAGCGAGCCGGGACAGGGGTACACCGGGGAGCTGTTTTTT. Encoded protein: CASSEPGQGYTGELFF.